These T cell receptor beta chains were read from a single sample in a study of shared clonotypes between healthy human individuals. Profiling relied on immunoSEQ multiplex PCR, and the TCRdb table lists in-frame clones only, not all of them. The sample has under 700,000 clones, about 95% seen once. The sequenced sample was naive CD8+ T cells sorted from blood. These receptors originate from a woman between 25 and 40 years old in good health. CDR3s include the opening cysteine and the closing phenylalanine or tryptophan. D genes are given only for firm matches. Rows may omit the clone size; those that give it use once, few, many or a size class.

clone_size	cdr3_length	v_call	j_call	d_call	cdr3_aa	cdr3_nt
.	13	TRBV11-3	TRBJ2-7	.	CASSLSGTYEQYF	TGTGCCAGCAGCTTATCCGGGACCTACGAGCAGTACTTC
.	14	TRBV10-3	TRBJ1-1	.	CAISESAGDTEAFF	TGTGCCATCAGTGAGTCTGCAGGTGACACTGAAGCTTTCTTT
.	16	TRBV4-1	TRBJ1-2	.	CASSQAGREANYGYTF	TGCGCCAGCAGCCAAGCGGGGAGGGAAGCTAACTATGGCTACACCTTC
.	13	TRBV5-6	TRBJ2-7	TRBD1	CASSQGDTYEQYF	TGTGCCAGCAGCCAGGGGGACACCTACGAGCAGTACTTC
.	14	TRBV27	TRBJ1-6	TRBD1	CASTVQGASSPLHF	TGTGCCAGCACGGTACAGGGGGCGAGTTCACCCCTCCACTTT
.	16	TRBV28	TRBJ2-1	TRBD2	CASSLALAGARCEQFF	TGTGCCAGCAGTTTGGCACTAGCGGGAGCGCGTTGTGAGCAGTTCTTC
.	11	TRBV10-3	TRBJ2-5	.	CATGRGETQYF	TGTGCCACCGGACGGGGGGAGACCCAGTACTTC
.	13	TRBV29-1	TRBJ2-7	.	CSVVMERPYEQYF	TGCAGCGTAGTAATGGAGAGGCCCTACGAGCAGTACTTC
.	16	TRBV5-1	TRBJ2-3	TRBD2	CASSLIAGGPTDTQYF	TGCGCCAGCAGCTTGATAGCGGGAGGGCCGACAGATACGCAGTATTTT
.	14	TRBV5-1	TRBJ2-7	TRBD2	CASSLGSGHYEQYF	TGCGCCAGCAGCTTGGGTAGCGGGCACTACGAGCAGTACTTC
.	16	TRBV19	TRBJ2-1	.	CASRGTEKRSYNEQFF	TGTGCCAGTAGGGGGACCGAAAAACGCAGCTACAATGAGCAGTTCTTC
.	16	TRBV7-9	TRBJ2-7	.	CASSSEGTPRAYEQYF	TGTGCCAGCAGCTCAGAAGGGACTCCCAGGGCCTACGAGCAGTACTTC
few	12	TRBV29-1	TRBJ2-7	.	CSVVGQNYEQYF	TGCAGCGTTGTAGGGCAGAACTACGAGCAGTACTTC
.	16	TRBV10-3	TRBJ2-7	TRBD2	CAISDETSGISYEQYF	TGTGCCATCAGTGATGAGACTAGCGGGATTAGCTACGAGCAGTACTTC
.	14	TRBV5-6	TRBJ2-1	.	CASSLAGLLPEQFF	TGTGCCAGCAGCTTGGCGGGGCTACTCCCTGAGCAGTTCTTC
.	16	TRBV7-9	TRBJ2-3	.	CASSLFRLVRADTQYF	TGTGCCAGCAGCTTATTCAGACTAGTCCGGGCAGATACGCAGTATTTT
.	15	TRBV13	TRBJ2-3	.	CASSSLGGSTDTQYF	TGTGCCAGCAGCTCACTTGGGGGAAGCACAGATACGCAGTATTTT
.	16	TRBV5-1	TRBJ2-7	TRBD1	CASSPGQTPLSYEQYF	TGCGCCAGCAGCCCGGGACAGACACCATTGTCCTACGAGCAGTACTTC
.	15	TRBV6-6	TRBJ1-1	TRBD1	CASSTRQGMNTEAFF	TGTGCCAGCAGTACCCGACAGGGGATGAACACTGAAGCTTTCTTT
.	15	TRBV28	TRBJ2-1	.	CASSPVLDLGNEQFF	TGTGCCAGCAGCCCGGTTTTAGACCTGGGCAATGAGCAGTTCTTC
.	14	TRBV27	TRBJ1-1	.	CASSWKALNTEAFF	TGTGCCAGCAGCTGGAAAGCGCTGAACACTGAAGCTTTCTTT
.	14	TRBV2	TRBJ1-2	TRBD1	CASSETGVVYGYTF	TGTGCCAGCAGTGAAACAGGGGTCGTCTATGGCTACACCTTC
.	18	TRBV5-1	TRBJ2-3	TRBD2	CASSVPSTSGLVTDTQYF	TGCGCCAGCAGCGTCCCCTCGACTAGCGGGTTGGTCACAGATACGCAGTATTTT
.	15	TRBV4-1	TRBJ2-1	.	CASSQPRHSYNEQFF	TGCGCCAGCAGCCAACCGAGGCATTCCTACAATGAGCAGTTCTTC
once	13	TRBV7-9	TRBJ1-5	.	CASSLGGERPQHF	TGTGCCAGCAGCTTGGGCGGGGAGAGGCCCCAGCATTTT
.	14	TRBV18	TRBJ2-7	.	CASSARDRPDEQYF	TGTGCCAGCTCAGCCCGGGACCGTCCCGACGAGCAGTACTTC
once	13	TRBV11-1	TRBJ2-7	.	CASSTTSSDEQYF	TGTGCCAGCAGCACGACTAGTTCCGACGAGCAGTACTTC
.	15	TRBV7-9	TRBJ2-7	TRBD1	CASSLVGQGVDEQYF	TGTGCCAGCAGCTTAGTGGGACAGGGCGTCGACGAGCAGTACTTC
.	13	TRBV7-9	TRBJ1-5	.	CASSLWADQPQHF	TGTGCCAGCAGCTTATGGGCTGATCAGCCCCAGCATTTT
.	14	TRBV15	TRBJ2-7	TRBD2	CATTPSWGGGEQYF	TGTGCCACCACCCCGTCCTGGGGCGGGGGCGAGCAGTACTTC
.	12	TRBV6-1	TRBJ2-5	.	CASSEVKETQYF	TGTGCCAGCAGTGAAGTCAAAGAGACCCAGTACTTC
.	15	TRBV5-4	TRBJ1-2	.	CASSLGFRGSLGYTF	TGTGCCAGCAGTTTAGGCTTTAGAGGGTCGCTTGGCTACACCTTC
.	13	TRBV30	TRBJ2-1	.	CAWMAGRNNEQFF	TGTGCCTGGATGGCGGGTAGAAACAATGAGCAGTTCTTC
.	20	TRBV27	TRBJ2-3	TRBD2	CATRPRLAGVGALPSDTQYF	TGTGCCACGAGGCCCCGACTAGCGGGAGTCGGGGCACTACCTAGTGATACGCAGTATTTT
.	13	TRBV7-9	TRBJ2-5	TRBD1	CASKQGASETQYF	TGTGCCAGCAAACAGGGGGCCTCTGAGACCCAGTACTTC
.	9	TRBV28	TRBJ1-5	.	CARGGPQHF	TGTGCCAGGGGCGGGCCCCAGCATTTT
.	15	TRBV12-5	TRBJ2-5	TRBD1	CASGLSSTGWSTQYF	TGTGCTAGTGGTTTATCCTCGACAGGGTGGTCGACCCAGTACTTC
.	15	TRBV5-8	TRBJ2-1	.	CASSLVFRNHNEQFF	TGTGCCAGCAGCTTGGTGTTTAGGAACCACAATGAGCAGTTCTTC
.	14	TRBV28	TRBJ1-1	.	CASSFHRVFTEAFF	TGTGCCAGCAGCTTCCACAGGGTTTTCACTGAAGCTTTCTTT
.	14	TRBV9	TRBJ1-2	.	CASSEDARPGGYTF	TGTGCCAGCAGCGAGGACGCAAGACCAGGCGGCTACACCTTC
once	14	TRBV18	TRBJ2-7	.	CASSPGGWTYEQYF	TGTGCCAGCTCACCAGGAGGATGGACCTACGAGCAGTACTTC
.	13	TRBV19	TRBJ1-1	.	CASSIAGRTEAFF	TGTGCCAGTAGTATAGCCGGGCGGACTGAAGCTTTCTTT
.	11	TRBV28	TRBJ2-7	.	CASSSSYEQYF	TGTGCCAGCAGTTCTAGCTACGAGCAGTACTTC
.	15	TRBV4-1	TRBJ2-7	TRBD1	CASSQDNYRGNEQYF	TGCGCCAGCAGCCAAGATAATTACAGGGGTAACGAGCAGTACTTC
once	16	TRBV4-1	TRBJ2-2	TRBD2	CASSQVTSVNTGELFF	TGCGCCAGCAGCCAGGTGACTAGCGTGAACACCGGGGAGCTGTTTTTT
.	17	TRBV14	TRBJ2-5	.	CASSQGIWGGSQETQYF	TGTGCCAGCAGCCAAGGAATTTGGGGGGGCTCCCAAGAGACCCAGTACTTC
.	15	TRBV27	TRBJ2-3	TRBD1	CASSSGTGGRDTQYF	TGTGCCAGCAGCTCGGGGACAGGGGGCAGAGATACGCAGTATTTT
.	13	TRBV30	TRBJ2-7	TRBD1	CAWQDRGLGEQYF	TGTGCCTGGCAGGACAGGGGGCTGGGGGAGCAGTACTTC
.	15	TRBV29-1	TRBJ2-5	.	CSVVWERFFGKTQYF	TGCAGCGTTGTATGGGAGCGGTTCTTTGGGAAGACCCAGTACTTC
.	14	TRBV5-1	TRBJ2-7	.	CASSLSELAYEQYF	TGCGCCAGCAGCTTATCAGAATTAGCCTACGAGCAGTACTTC
.	14	TRBV28	TRBJ2-7	TRBD1	CASASGTGNGEQYF	TGTGCCAGCGCTTCCGGGACAGGGAATGGGGAGCAGTACTTC
.	14	TRBV27	TRBJ2-7	.	CASSLIGGSYEQYF	TGTGCCAGCAGCTTGATTGGGGGCTCCTACGAGCAGTACTTC
.	17	TRBV7-9	TRBJ2-6	.	CASSNRDVYSGANVLTF	TGTGCCAGCAGCAACCGGGACGTATACTCTGGGGCCAACGTCCTGACTTTC
.	12	TRBV27	TRBJ1-1	.	CASSPGNTEAFF	TGTGCCAGCAGCCCTGGGAACACTGAAGCTTTCTTT